Included here is one T cell receptor (beta chain) sequence, with context. This entry comes from a study of blood T cell repertoires in COVID-19. Study-level information: Acute and convalescent COVID-19 samples came from the United States, Italy and Spain. Sample material is recorded as cDNA or gDNA derived from T cells, B-cell-depleted T cells, or PBMCs.

Per germline, CDR1 MDHEN and CDR2 SYDVKM. Trimming left V 6 bases short and J 5 bases short, with 7 bases between. There are 12 residues in the CDR3. Original analysis: By means of reference gene primer amplification, nucleated cell counts were estimated. Libraries were prepared by immunoSEQ multiplex PCR; TCRdb keeps only in-frame clonotypes and omits some of them. The DNA was the basis for D and trimming; V, J and clone size are from that table. The repertoire holds 50,000 to 70,000 clones, with approximately 87% as singletons. The sample consisted of peripheral blood. The rearrangement links TRBV28 to TRBJ2-2, with D uncertain. The source is a man aged 60 to 69 with active or convalescent COVID-19. The DNA of the CDR3 is TGTGCCAGCAGCCTCCAGACCGGGGAGCTGTTTTTT. Its protein is CASSLQTGELFF.